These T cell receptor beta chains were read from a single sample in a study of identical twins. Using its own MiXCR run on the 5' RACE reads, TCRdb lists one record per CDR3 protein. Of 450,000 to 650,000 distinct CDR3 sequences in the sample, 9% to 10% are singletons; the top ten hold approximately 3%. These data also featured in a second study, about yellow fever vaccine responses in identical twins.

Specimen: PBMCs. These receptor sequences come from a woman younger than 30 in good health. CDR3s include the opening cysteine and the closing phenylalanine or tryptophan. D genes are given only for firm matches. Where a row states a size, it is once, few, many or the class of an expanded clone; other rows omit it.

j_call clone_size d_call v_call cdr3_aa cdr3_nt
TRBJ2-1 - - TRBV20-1 CSAQEPGSYNEQFF TGCAGTGCTCAGGAGCCAGGCTCCTACAATGAGCAGTTCTTC
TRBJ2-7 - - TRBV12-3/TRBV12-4 CASTSSRGLEQYF TGTGCCAGCACCTCTTCCCGGGGACTCGAGCAGTACTTC
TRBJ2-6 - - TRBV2 CASRAGAGANVLTF TGTGCCAGCAGGGCAGGGGCTGGGGCCAACGTCCTGACTTTC
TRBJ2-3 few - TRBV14 CASSQDAITQYF TGTGCCAGCAGCCAAGATGCGATTACGCAGTATTTT
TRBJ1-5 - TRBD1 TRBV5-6 CASSLGTGRSDQPQHF TGTGCCAGCAGCTTGGGGACAGGGAGATCGGATCAGCCCCAGCATTTT
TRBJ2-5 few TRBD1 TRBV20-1 CSAERTGNQETQYF TGCAGTGCTGAACGGACAGGGAACCAAGAGACCCAGTACTTC
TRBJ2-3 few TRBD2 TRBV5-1 CASSLAAGDYRDTQYF TGCGCCAGCAGCTTGGCAGCGGGGGACTATAGAGATACGCAGTATTTT
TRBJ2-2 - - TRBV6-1 CASSPSKDTGELFF TGTGCCAGCAGTCCAAGCAAGGACACCGGGGAGCTGTTTTTT
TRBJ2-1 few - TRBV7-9 CASSFRGESYNEQFF TGTGCCAGCAGCTTTAGGGGGGAGTCCTACAATGAGCAGTTCTTC
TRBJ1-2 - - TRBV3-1 CASSQVVQGRITF TGTGCCAGCAGCCAAGTCGTACAGGGTCGGATCACCTTC
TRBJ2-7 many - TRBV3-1 CASSQAAEGVYEQYF TGTGCCAGCAGCCAAGCGGCGGAGGGGGTCTACGAGCAGTACTTC
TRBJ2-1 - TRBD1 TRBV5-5 CATTPGTGVNNEQFF TGTGCCACGACACCTGGGACAGGGGTCAACAATGAGCAGTTCTTC
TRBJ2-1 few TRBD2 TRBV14 CASSPSGHSYNEQFF TGTGCCAGCAGCCCTAGCGGTCACTCCTACAATGAGCAGTTCTTC
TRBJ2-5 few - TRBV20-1 CSAIQPDRGLAFRETQYF TGCAGTGCTATACAGCCAGACAGGGGACTAGCCTTTCGCGAGACCCAGTACTTC
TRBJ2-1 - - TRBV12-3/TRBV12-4 CASSRPRGVYEQFF TGTGCCAGCAGCCGCCCCCGGGGCGTTTATGAGCAGTTCTTC
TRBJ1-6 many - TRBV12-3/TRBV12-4 CASSPGGSMNSPLHF TGTGCCAGCAGTCCAGGAGGGTCGATGAATTCACCCCTCCACTTT
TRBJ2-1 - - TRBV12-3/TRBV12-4 CASSRQGSEQFF TGTGCCAGCAGCCGTCAAGGTAGTGAGCAGTTCTTC
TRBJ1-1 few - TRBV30 CAWSVEDKAFF TGTGCCTGGAGTGTAGAGGACAAAGCTTTCTTT
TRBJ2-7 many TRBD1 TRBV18 CASSPIDRVHEQYF TGTGCCAGCTCACCCATCGACAGGGTCCACGAGCAGTACTTC
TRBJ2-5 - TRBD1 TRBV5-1 CAGSPAEAGGRETQYF TGCGCCGGCAGCCCGGCCGAGGCAGGGGGCCGAGAGACCCAGTACTTC
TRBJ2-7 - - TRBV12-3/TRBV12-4 CASSPTPFGSYEQYF TGTGCCAGCAGTCCTACCCCTTTTGGATCCTACGAGCAGTACTTC
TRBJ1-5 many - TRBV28 CASSLTSLTVRNQPQHF TGTGCCAGCAGTTTAACAAGCCTGACGGTACGCAATCAGCCCCAGCATTTT
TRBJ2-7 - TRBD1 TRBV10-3 CAISESGTGTYEQYF TGTGCCATCAGTGAGTCAGGGACAGGGACCTACGAGCAGTACTTC
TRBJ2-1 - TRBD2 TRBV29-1 CSVVLAGGDEQFF TGCAGCGTTGTACTAGCGGGAGGTGATGAGCAGTTCTTC
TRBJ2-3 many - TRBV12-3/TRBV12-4 CATSSGGVGTDTQYF TGTGCCACCTCATCTGGCGGGGTGGGTACAGATACGCAGTATTTT